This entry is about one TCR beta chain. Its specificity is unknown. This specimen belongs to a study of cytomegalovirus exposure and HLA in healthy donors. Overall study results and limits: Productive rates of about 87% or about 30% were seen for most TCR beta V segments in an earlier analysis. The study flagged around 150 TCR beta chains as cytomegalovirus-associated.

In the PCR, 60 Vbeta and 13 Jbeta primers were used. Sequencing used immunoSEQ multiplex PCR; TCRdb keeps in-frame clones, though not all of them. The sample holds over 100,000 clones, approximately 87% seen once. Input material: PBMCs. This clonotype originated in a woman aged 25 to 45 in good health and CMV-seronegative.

The CDR3 DNA reads TGTGCCAGCAGTGAATGGGGAGGGGGTATCTACGAGCAGTACTTC. Translated, it gives CASSEWGGGIYEQYF. The J gene is TRBJ2-7, the V gene TRBV6-1; D may be TRBD2 (7 bases). Germline V gene lookup returns CDR1 MNHNS and CDR2 SASEGT. Trimming cost V 2 bases and J 3 bases, with 14 bases left between them. The CDR3 totals 15 residues.